The entry below describes one T cell receptor beta chain. Its cognate antigen is unknown. Read sequence stops 3 residues before the CDR3 end, and the germline J gene provides the missing end. The table came from immunoSEQ multiplex PCR; TCRdb's copy has only in-frame clones and leaves some out. This table lists some 20,000 clones. This entry belongs to a study of T cells in women clearing cervical HPV infection. Study-wide results and caveats: It is unknown whether associations predate infection; no effector/memory or HPV-specific sorting.

This CDR3 has 16 amino acids. CDR1 is LNHDA, CDR2 SQIVND, per germline (reference sequence). Sample: blood buffy coat. The chain is built from TRBV19 and TRBJ2-3; possible D gene TRBD2, 5 bases. The clonotype comes from a woman between 18 and 70 years old with a cervical HPV16 infection that either progressed to CIN3+ or cleared (not recorded which). CDR3 region: CASSHFTRGTGQPQYF. The sequenced CDR3 bases are TGTGCCAGTAGCCACTTTACCCGGGGTACGGGTCAGCCG. The full variable domain, rest sourced from reference TRBV19 and TRBJ2-3, is DGGITQSPKYLFRKEGQNVTLSCEQNLNHDAMYWYRQDPGQGLRLIYYSQIVNDFQKGDIAEGYSVSREKKESFPLTVTSAQKNPTAFYLCASSHFTRGTGQPQYFGPGTRLTVL.